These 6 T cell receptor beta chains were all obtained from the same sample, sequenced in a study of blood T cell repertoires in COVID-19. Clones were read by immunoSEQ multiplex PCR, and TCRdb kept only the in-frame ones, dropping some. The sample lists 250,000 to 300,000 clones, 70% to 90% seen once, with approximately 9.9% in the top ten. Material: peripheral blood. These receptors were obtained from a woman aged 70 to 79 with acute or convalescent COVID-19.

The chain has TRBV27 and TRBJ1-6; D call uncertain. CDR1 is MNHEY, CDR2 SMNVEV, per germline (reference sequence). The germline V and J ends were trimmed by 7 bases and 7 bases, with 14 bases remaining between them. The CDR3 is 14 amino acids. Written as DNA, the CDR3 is TGTGCCAGCACCCACCGGGTCCAAAATTCACCCCTCCACTTT. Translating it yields CASTHRVQNSPLHF.

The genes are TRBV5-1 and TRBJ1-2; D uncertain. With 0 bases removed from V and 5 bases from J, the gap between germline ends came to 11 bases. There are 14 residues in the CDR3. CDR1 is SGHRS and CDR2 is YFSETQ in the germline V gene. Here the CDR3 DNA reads TGCGCCAGCAGCTTGGGCCCTACCGAATATGGCTACACCTTC. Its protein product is CASSLGPTEYGYTF.

The CDR3 is CASSPSSGNTIYF. CDR3 nucleotide sequence: TGTGCCAGCAGTCCCAGCTCTGGAAACACCATATATTTT. V usage is TRBV12-3 or TRBV12-4 and J usage is TRBJ1-3; no firm D call. Trimming cost V 5 bases and J 0 bases, with 5 bases left between them. The CDR3 contains 13 residues.

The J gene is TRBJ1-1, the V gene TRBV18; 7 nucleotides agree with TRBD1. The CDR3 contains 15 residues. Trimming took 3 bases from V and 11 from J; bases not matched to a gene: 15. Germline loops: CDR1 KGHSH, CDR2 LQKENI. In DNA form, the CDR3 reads TGTGCCAGCTCACCTTCCGGACAGGTCCAGGTAGGGGCTTTCTTT. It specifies CASSPSGQVQVGAFF.

In DNA form, the CDR3 reads TGTGCCAGCAGCGACGAGGGGGCTGCAGATACGCAGTATTTT. It yields the protein CASSDEGAADTQYF. The gene calls are TRBV7-9 and TRBJ2-3; the match to TRBD1 covers 7 bases. J gave up 4 bases and V 5 bases, and 6 bases lay outside the gene matches. The CDR3 is 14 amino acids. Germline V gives CDR1 SEHNR, CDR2 FQNEAQ (reference sequence).

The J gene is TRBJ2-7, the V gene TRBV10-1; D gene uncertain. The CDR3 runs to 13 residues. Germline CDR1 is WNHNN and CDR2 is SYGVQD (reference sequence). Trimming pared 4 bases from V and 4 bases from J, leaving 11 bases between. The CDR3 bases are TGCGCCAGCAGTGCCGCAGGCCGGTACGAGCAGTACTTC. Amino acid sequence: CASSAAGRYEQYF.